This is a list of T cell receptor beta chains from one sample in a study of cytomegalovirus exposure and HLA in healthy donors. Only in-frame clones appear in the TCRdb table, and some are missing; sequencing was by immunoSEQ multiplex PCR. Here the sample spans 150,000 to 200,000 clones, roughly 86% being singletons. Sequenced material: PBMCs. The receptors stem from a woman younger than 30 in good health and CMV-seronegative. CDR3s include the opening cysteine and the closing phenylalanine or tryptophan. A D gene is named only where the DNA matches it firmly. Rows give clone size only sometimes, using once, few, many, or a class for an expanded clone.

V gene: TRBV19
J gene: TRBJ2-1
clone size: .
D gene: .
CDR3 protein: CASSIDEEYNEQFF
CDR3 DNA: TGTGCCAGTAGTATAGACGAGGAGTACAATGAGCAGTTCTTC

V gene: TRBV6-5
J gene: TRBJ1-2
clone size: .
D gene: TRBD1
CDR3 protein: CASSHRTGWGYTF
CDR3 DNA: TGTGCCAGCAGTCACCGGACAGGTTGGGGCTACACCTTC

V gene: TRBV18
J gene: TRBJ2-1
clone size: .
D gene: TRBD2
CDR3 protein: CASSPPGLADNNEQFF
CDR3 DNA: TGTGCCAGCTCACCACCGGGGCTAGCGGATAACAATGAGCAGTTCTTC

V gene: TRBV10-3
J gene: TRBJ2-7
clone size: once
D gene: TRBD1
CDR3 protein: CAISDGTGTYEQYF
CDR3 DNA: TGTGCCATCAGTGACGGGACAGGGACCTACGAGCAGTACTTC

V gene: TRBV10-3
J gene: TRBJ1-2
clone size: .
D gene: TRBD1
CDR3 protein: CAISLSQGAGGYTF
CDR3 DNA: TGTGCCATCAGTCTAAGTCAGGGGGCGGGTGGCTACACCTTC

V gene: TRBV19
J gene: TRBJ2-3
clone size: once
D gene: TRBD2
CDR3 protein: CASSIEGSGGIPQYF
CDR3 DNA: TGTGCCAGTAGTATAGAAGGTAGCGGGGGGATACCGCAGTATTTT

V gene: TRBV6-4
J gene: TRBJ1-1
clone size: .
D gene: .
CDR3 protein: CASSDSWNRVRMNTEAFF
CDR3 DNA: TGTGCCAGCAGTGACTCGTGGAACAGGGTAAGGATGAACACTGAAGCTTTCTTT

V gene: TRBV19
J gene: TRBJ2-3
clone size: .
D gene: TRBD2
CDR3 protein: CASSIIRTSGADTQYF
CDR3 DNA: TGTGCCAGTAGTATAATACGGACTAGCGGGGCTGATACGCAGTATTTT

V gene: TRBV6-1
J gene: TRBJ2-1
clone size: .
D gene: .
CDR3 protein: CASSAGLEYNEQFF
CDR3 DNA: TGTGCCAGCAGTGCAGGGCTTGAATACAATGAGCAGTTCTTC

V gene: TRBV28
J gene: TRBJ1-2
clone size: .
D gene: .
CDR3 protein: CASSSGQNYGYTF
CDR3 DNA: TGTGCCAGCAGTTCCGGACAGAACTATGGCTACACCTTC

V gene: TRBV13
J gene: TRBJ1-1
clone size: .
D gene: .
CDR3 protein: CASSLTAGDTEAFF
CDR3 DNA: TGTGCCAGCAGCTTGACCGCAGGGGACACTGAAGCTTTCTTT

V gene: TRBV10-1
J gene: TRBJ1-1
clone size: .
D gene: .
CDR3 protein: CASSRGAPNTEAFF
CDR3 DNA: TGCGCCAGCAGCCGGGGGGCCCCGAACACTGAAGCTTTCTTT

V gene: TRBV30
J gene: TRBJ2-7
clone size: .
D gene: TRBD2
CDR3 protein: CAWRLAGSGEQYF
CDR3 DNA: TGTGCCTGGAGGTTAGCGGGTTCAGGCGAGCAGTACTTC

V gene: TRBV6-1
J gene: TRBJ1-3
clone size: .
D gene: TRBD1
CDR3 protein: CAAGTGGLAGNTIYF
CDR3 DNA: TGTGCCGCCGGGACAGGAGGACTCGCTGGAAACACCATATATTTT

V gene: TRBV5-1
J gene: TRBJ1-3
clone size: .
D gene: .
CDR3 protein: CASQAGSGNTIYF
CDR3 DNA: TGCGCCAGCCAAGCAGGGTCGGGAAACACCATATATTTT

V gene: TRBV29-1
J gene: TRBJ1-1
clone size: .
D gene: .
CDR3 protein: CSVALRIGSTGSAEAFF
CDR3 DNA: TGCAGCGTTGCTTTGAGAATAGGAAGTACGGGGTCGGCTGAAGCTTTCTTT

V gene: TRBV6-1
J gene: TRBJ2-7
clone size: .
D gene: .
CDR3 protein: CASSLQRVSYEQYF
CDR3 DNA: TGTGCCAGCAGTTTACAGCGGGTCTCCTACGAGCAGTACTTC